These 20 T cell receptor beta chains were sequenced from one sample in a study of blood T cell repertoires in COVID-19. The method was immunoSEQ multiplex PCR; TCRdb's version includes in-frame clones alone and lacks a portion of them. The sample includes 150,000 to 200,000 clones, about 81% seen only once; the top ten take approximately 9.1%. Sequencing was carried out using peripheral blood. These receptors were obtained from a woman in her seventies with acute or convalescent COVID-19.

This chain uses TRBV12-3 or TRBV12-4 with TRBJ2-1; D is perhaps TRBD2 (5 bases). The CDR3 totals 13 residues. The germline V and J ends were trimmed by 5 bases and 6 bases, with 11 bases remaining between them. CDR3 protein: CASSADWSNEQFF. The DNA for the CDR3 is TGTGCCAGCAGTGCGGACTGGTCCAATGAGCAGTTCTTC.

The genes are TRBV28 and TRBJ1-1; D ambiguous. Trimming stripped 5 bases from V and 6 bases from J, with 7 bases between. This CDR3 comprises 11 residues. Germline CDR1 MDHEN, CDR2 SYDVKM. The CDR3: CASSIAAEAFF. In DNA form, the CDR3 reads TGTGCCAGCAGTATTGCGGCTGAAGCTTTCTTT.

This chain links TRBV7-3 with TRBJ2-5; 9 bases align to TRBD1. V lost 4 bases and J lost 4; bases outside the gene matches: 4. This CDR3 region has 14 residues. Germline V lookup: CDR1 SGHTA, CDR2 FQGTGA. The CDR3 bases are TGTGCCAGCAGCTCGACAGGGGGGGGAGAGACCCAGTACTTC. It translates to CASSSTGGGETQYF.

The chain carries TRBV7-2 and TRBJ2-7; the match to TRBD2 covers 15 bases. The CDR3 spans 17 residues. The J segment lost 6 bases and the V segment lost 3 bases, leaving 9 bases of the junction unmatched. The germline V gene has CDR1 SGHTA and CDR2 FQGNSA. CDR3 in DNA: TGTGCCAGCAGCTTGGGACTAGCGGGAGGTTCCGGAGTCGAGCAGTACTTC. Amino acids: CASSLGLAGGSGVEQYF.

The chain couples TRBV11-2 to TRBJ2-7; 11 positions agree with TRBD2. V was pared by 5 bases and J by 3 bases, with 3 bases of the junction left unmatched. Germline V lookup: CDR1 SGHAT, CDR2 FQNNGV. The CDR3 runs 14 residues. CDR3 sequence (DNA): TGTGCCAGCAGCCACGGACTAGCGGGCTACGAGCAGTACTTC. This translates into CASSHGLAGYEQYF.

This clone has just one count. The chain carries TRBV27 and TRBJ2-1; 7 nucleotides match TRBD1. The CDR3 is 14 residues long. Germline values: CDR1 MNHEY, CDR2 SMNVEV (reference sequence). J was trimmed by 4 bases and V by 7 bases; bases with no gene match: 7. CDR3 amino acids: CASIPAGGYNEQFF. The DNA of the CDR3 is TGTGCCAGCATTCCGGCAGGGGGATACAATGAGCAGTTCTTC.

The CDR3 is CASSQAFGHPGDTEAFF. The CDR3 nucleotides are TGCGCCAGCAGCCAAGCCTTCGGACATCCAGGGGACACTGAAGCTTTCTTT. The chain couples TRBV4-1 to TRBJ1-1, with a tentative D call TRBD1 (6 bases). Germline V CDR1 and CDR2: MGHRA, YSYEKL. V lost 1 base and J lost 3, with 18 bases in between. There are 17 residues in the CDR3.

The chain employs TRBV4-3 and TRBJ2-3, with 7 bases that match TRBD1. V shed 0 bases and J 7 bases; nucleotides not matched to a gene: 7. CDR3 length: 15 amino acids. Looked up from germline, CDR1 is LGHNA and CDR2 is YSLEER. The CDR3 coding sequence is TGCGCCAGCAGCCAAGATCCGCAGGGGGAATATACGCAGTATTTT. This codes for CASSQDPQGEYTQYF.

The chain employs TRBV2 and TRBJ1-2, with a tentative D call TRBD1 (5 bases). The CDR3 length is 13 residues. Germline-derived CDR1 and CDR2 are SNHLY and FYNNEI. The V gene lost 0 bases and the J gene lost 12 bases, with 14 bases spanning the gap. This CDR3 reads CASSEAPFRGHTF. The DNA of the CDR3 is TGTGCCAGCAGTGAAGCCCCCTTTAGGGGCCACACCTTC.

The CDR3 nucleotides read TGTGCCAGCAGTTACCCGACTCGACAGGGACCGTATGGCTACACCTTC. Translating it yields CASSYPTRQGPYGYTF. This chain connects TRBV6-2 or TRBV6-3 to TRBJ1-2; the match to TRBD1 covers 7 bases. This CDR3 contains 16 residues. V was pared by 2 bases and J by 5 bases, with 11 bases of the junction left unmatched. Looked up from germline, CDR1 is MNHEY and CDR2 is SVGEGT.

The chain is built from TRBV19 and TRBJ1-5; D is perhaps TRBD1 (5 bases). Trimming removed 6 bases from V and 0 bases from J, with 9 bases in between. CDR3 length equals 14 residues. Germline V lookup: CDR1 LNHDA, CDR2 SQIVND (reference sequence). CDR3 in amino acids: CASRDMYSNQPQHF. The DNA for the CDR3 is TGTGCCAGTAGGGACATGTATAGCAATCAGCCCCAGCATTTT. The variable domain in full, completed from reference TRBV19 and TRBJ1-5, reads DGGITQSPKYLFRKEGQNVTLSCEQNLNHDAMYWYRQDPGQGLRLIYYSQIVNDFQKGDIAEGYSVSREKKESFPLTVTSAQKNPTAFYLCASRDMYSNQPQHFGDGTRLSIL.

This clone is a singleton in its sample. V is TRBV10-2 and J is TRBJ2-1; TRBD2 agrees at 7 bases. V was pared by 6 bases and J by 4 bases, with 9 bases of the junction left unmatched. The CDR3 totals 15 residues. Germline lookup yields CDR1 WSHSY and CDR2 SAAADI. The CDR3 DNA follows: TGCGCCAGCAGCGCCCGGGACTACCTTTACAATGAGCAGTTCTTC. Protein: CASSARDYLYNEQFF.

The chain links TRBV6-5 to TRBJ2-7; 9 bases are a match to TRBD1. In germline, CDR1 is MNHEY, CDR2 SVGAGI. The CDR3 is 13 amino acids. Trimming removed 6 bases from V and 3 bases from J; junction bases left unmatched: 3. The CDR3 DNA reads as TGTGCCAGCAGGCTGACAGGGGGCTACGAGCAGTACTTC. This codes for CASRLTGGYEQYF.

The genes are TRBV28 and TRBJ2-5; D possibly corresponds to TRBD2 (5 bases). This CDR3 is 14 amino acids long. Trimming took 4 bases from V and 4 from J, leaving 13 bases between them. Germline V gene lookup returns CDR1 MDHEN and CDR2 SYDVKM. Here the CDR3 DNA reads TGTGCCAGCAGTTCCCCCGGCGGGTCAGAGACCCAGTACTTC. Translated: CASSSPGGSETQYF.

V usage is TRBV6-5 and J usage is TRBJ1-2; TRBD1 aligns across 12 bases. The CDR3 runs 15 residues. With 6 bases clipped from V and 2 bases from J, the junction kept 4 bases outside the gene matches. CDR1 is MNHEY, CDR2 SVGAGI, per germline. The CDR3: CASSQGQGANYGYTF. CDR3 nucleotide sequence: TGTGCCAGCAGCCAGGGACAGGGGGCGAACTATGGCTACACCTTC.

Details on this clone: One end of the junction is discordant with germline, which a read error may explain. The rearrangement links TRBV18 to TRBJ2-5; a weak D match, TRBD2 (5 bases). CDR1 is KGHSH and CDR2 is LQKENI in the germline V gene. The CDR3 consists of 14 residues. The CDR3 sequence is CASSEGRAQGTQYF. In DNA, the CDR3 is TGTGCCAGCTCAGAGGGTCGAGCACAAGGGACCCAGTACTTC.

The chain is built from TRBV7-8 and TRBJ1-6, with 9 positions matching TRBD1. The CDR3 consists of 14 residues. Germline CDR1 and CDR2: SGHVS and FQNEAQ. With V trimmed by 6 bases and J by 7 bases, 4 bases remained unmatched. The CDR3 DNA follows: TGTGCCAGCAGGTCGGACAGGGGAAATTCACCCCTCCACTTT. It encodes CASRSDRGNSPLHF.

The chain has TRBV7-9 and TRBJ1-1, with D tentatively TRBD1 (6 bases). The CDR3 consists of 14 residues. The germline V and J ends were trimmed by 5 bases and 1 base, with 11 bases remaining between them. The V gene's germline CDR1 is SEHNR and CDR2 FQNEAQ (reference sequence). The CDR3 sequence is CASSPGASNTEAFF. CDR3 in DNA: TGTGCCAGCAGCCCAGGGGCCTCGAACACTGAAGCTTTCTTT.

The chain links TRBV2 to TRBJ2-7; 7 bases are a match to TRBD1. CDR1 is SNHLY and CDR2 is FYNNEI in the germline V gene. This CDR3 comprises 13 residues. The J segment lost 7 bases and the V segment lost 2 bases, leaving 5 bases of the junction unmatched. CDR3 DNA: TGTGCCAGCAGTGAAATGAGACAGGGAGAGCAGTACTTC. This translates into CASSEMRQGEQYF.

This clone was detected once. The chain joins TRBV9 to TRBJ2-2, with 10 positions matching TRBD2. CDR1 is SGDLS and CDR2 is YYNGEE in the germline V gene. V gave up 0 bases and J gave up 4 bases; unmatched junction bases: 6. The CDR3 covers 17 residues. The CDR3 loop is CASSVGVAGGITGELFF. CDR3 DNA: TGTGCCAGCAGCGTAGGGGTAGCGGGGGGTATCACCGGGGAGCTGTTTTTT.